Sequencing of this T cell receptor (beta chain) was carried out in a study of cytomegalovirus exposure and HLA in healthy donors. Study-wide context: Genotyping showed roughly 77% of roughly 400 donors falling in the Caucasian-associated ancestry cluster. The study, taken as a whole, reports: The authors later found HLA-associated TCR beta chains more clonally expanded than equally common others. In all likelihood, a cluster of highly shared sequence variants was a sequencing artifact. Common viral pathogens seemed, in a later analysis, to connect with several of the most significant clusters.

Primers: 60 Vbeta forward and 13 Jbeta reverse. Libraries were prepared by immunoSEQ multiplex PCR; TCRdb keeps only in-frame clonotypes and omits some of them. The data contain 160,000 or so clones, approximately 80% of them singletons. The CDR3 covers 16 residues. Concerning this clone itself: Its antigen is still unknown.

The sample was PBMCs. This sequence originates from a man aged 18 to 29 in good health and CMV-seropositive. V is TRBV21-1 and J is TRBJ2-7; TRBD1, the table's D call, was not compared with the DNA. TRBV21-1 is classified as a pseudogene. CDR3 loop: CASSKVKGQGEGEQYF. CDR3 DNA sequence: TGTGCCAGCAGCAAAGTGAAGGGACAGGGTGAGGGCGAGCAGTACTTC.